Listed here are 31 T cell receptor beta chains from one sample, sequenced in a study of glioma-infiltrating T cells (dated by TCRdb to 2016 to 2018). For sequencing, an Illumina MiSeq was employed. The iRepertoire nested amplicon-rescue multiplex PCR (arm-PCR) platform was used to amplify TCR alpha and beta CDR3 regions from RNA. Clones were called with MiXCR by TCRdb after fastp trimmed the public reads at Q25, and only in-frame beta chains were retained. Each CDR3 protein appears once, grouped with its most common genes and DNA. In this sample the table shows around 100,000 distinct CDR3 sequences, 25% to 35% of which occur a single time. The top ten clones comprise 35% to 55% of the sample. The sequencing sample was made of glioma tissue, nonneoplastic brain tissue, or PBMCs (not recorded which). These receptors were taken from a human donor with low-grade glioma or glioblastoma, undergoing nonglioma brain surgery, or in good health (not recorded which).

This clonotype has ten or more counts. The J gene is TRBJ1-2, the V gene TRBV20-1; D gene uncertain. CDR3 size: 13 residues. Germline V gene data show CDR1 as DFQATT and CDR2 as SNEGSKA (reference sequence). The ends were cut back, 6 bases at V and 9 bases at J, with 20 bases in the middle. The CDR3 loop is CSAITGLRNSYTF. The CDR3 DNA is TGCAGTGCGATAACCGGTCTGAGGAATAGCTACACCTTC.

Worth noting for this clonotype: This may come from a read error, since a much larger clone is one base off. V and J are TRBV28 and TRBJ1-4; 7 bases are a match to TRBD1. Per the germline V gene, CDR1 is MDHEN and CDR2 is SYDVKM. The CDR3 runs to 17 residues. The CDR3 DNA reads as TGTGCCAGCAATTTACCGGGACAGACTGCAACTAATGAAAAACTGTTTTTT. This translates into CASNLPGQTATNEKLFF.

This clonotype was observed at least ten times. This chain uses TRBV6-1 with TRBJ1-1; D might be TRBD1 (5 bases). Germline CDR1 and CDR2: MNHNS and SASEGT. This CDR3 has 15 amino acids. V was shortened by 5 bases and J by 1 base, with 14 bases between the two germline ends. The CDR3 loop reads CASSLRGGRNTEAFF. The CDR3 DNA is TGTGCCAGCAGTCTCCGGGGGGGTAGGAACACTGAAGCTTTCTTT.

This clonotype occurred many times. V is TRBV7-2 and J is TRBJ2-7; TRBD2 matches at 9 bases. Trimming removed 5 bases from V and 4 bases from J; junction bases left unmatched: 18. The CDR3 spans 18 residues. Germline CDR1 SGHTA, CDR2 FQGNSA. CDR3 DNA: TGTGCCAGCAGCCGACAACTGACTAGCGGAGCCACCCTATACGAGCAGTACTTC. Its translation is CASSRQLTSGATLYEQYF.

This clonotype was seen at least ten times. The chain is built from TRBV7-2 and TRBJ1-1; D not certain. Germline-derived CDR1 and CDR2 are SGHTA and FQGNSA. Trimming left V 2 bases short and J 1 base short, with 8 bases between. CDR3 length: 14 residues. CDR3 region: CASSLRMENTEAFF. Here the CDR3 DNA reads TGTGCCAGCAGCTTACGGATGGAGAACACTGAAGCTTTCTTT.

In this sample, this clonotype turned up many times. CDR3 nucleotide sequence: TGTGCCAGCAGCCAAATTCACGGAAATCAGCCCCAGCATTTT. This translates into CASSQIHGNQPQHF. The gene calls are TRBV3-1 and TRBJ1-5; D ambiguous. Between the trimmed V and J ends, which lost 2 bases and 4 bases, there was a span of 9 bases. The CDR3 sequence is 14 residues long. Germline V gene data show CDR1 as LGHDT and CDR2 as YNNKEL (reference sequence). Complete variable domain (other parts from reference TRBV3-1 and TRBJ1-5): DTAVSQTPKYLVTQMGNDKSIKCEQNLGHDTMYWYKQDSKKFLKIMFSYNNKELIINETVPNRFSPKSPDKAHLNLHINSLELGDSAVYFCASSQIHGNQPQHFGDGTRLSIL.

On this clonotype: One end of the junction is discordant with germline, which a read error may explain. V usage is TRBV7-2 and J usage is TRBJ2-1; TRBD2 is a possible D gene (6 bases). Germline-derived CDR1 and CDR2 are SGHTA and FQGNSA. The CDR3 totals 16 residues. The CDR3 nucleotides are TGTGCCAGCAGCCCTCTCGGGGGTTCCCCCGGGGATGAGCAGTCCTTC. It encodes CASSPLGGSPGDEQSF.

As regards this clonotype: A read error may be the cause here, since a much bigger clone is one base away. The V gene is TRBV6-1, the J gene TRBJ2-1; D unresolved. The CDR3 length is 15 residues. Germline CDR1 is MNHNS and CDR2 is SASEGT. V was trimmed by 1 base and J by 2 bases, leaving 9 bases between them. CDR3 sequence (DNA): TGTGCCAGCAGTGAAGGACATAGGGCCTACAATGAGCAGTTCTTC. Amino acid sequence: CASSEGHRAYNEQFF.

The CDR3, as DNA: TGTGCCAGCAGTTTAATCACTACTCAAGAGACCCAGTACTTC. Translation gives CASSLITTQETQYF. J is TRBJ2-5 and V is TRBV12-3 or TRBV12-4; D unclear. V was shortened by 2 bases and J by 2 bases, with 9 bases between the two germline ends. The CDR3 loop spans 14 amino acids.

Many counts were recorded for this clonotype. The chain uses TRBV19 and TRBJ1-1; D might be TRBD1 (6 bases). CDR1 and CDR2 (germline): LNHDA, SQIVND (reference sequence). Trimming stripped 8 bases from V and 0 bases from J, with 13 bases between. The CDR3 totals 14 residues. CDR3 region: CASSTGRLNTEAFF. The CDR3 region has the DNA TGTGCCAGTTCGACAGGACGTTTGAACACTGAAGCTTTCTTT.

This clonotype was seen at least ten times. The chain uses TRBV6-1 and TRBJ1-1; no definite D call. This CDR3 has 13 amino acids. The V end was cut by 6 bases, the J end by 0 bases, with 8 bases between. Germline V gene sequence: CDR1 MNHNS, CDR2 SASEGT. CDR3 sequence: CASSRNLNTEAFF. CDR3 nucleotide sequence: TGTGCCAGCAGCAGGAATTTGAACACTGAAGCTTTCTTT.

This clonotype was seen a few times. The V and J genes are TRBV19 and TRBJ1-3; D gene uncertain. The CDR3 loop spans 15 amino acids. V shed 6 bases and J shed 1 base, with 13 bases lying between them. CDR1 and CDR2 (germline): LNHDA, SQIVND (reference sequence). CDR3 protein: CASSPQYTSGNTIYF. CDR3 nucleotide sequence: TGTGCCAGTAGCCCCCAATACACATCTGGAAACACCATATATTTT.

The gene calls are TRBV4-1 and TRBJ1-2; 9 bases fit TRBD1. CDR1 is MGHRA and CDR2 is YSYEKL in the germline V gene. V was pared by 4 bases and J by 7 bases, with 13 bases of the junction left unmatched. This CDR3 spans 16 amino acids. CDR3 in amino acids: CASSLRDREQGGGYTF. CDR3 coding DNA: TGCGCCAGCAGCCTGCGGGACAGGGAACAGGGAGGTGGCTACACCTTC.

V usage is TRBV12-3 or TRBV12-4 and J usage is TRBJ1-2; TRBD1 might be the D (6 bases). V shed 6 bases and J shed 2 bases, with 16 bases lying between them. The CDR3 covers 15 residues. The CDR3 is CASSPTGTPNYGYTF. The CDR3 DNA is TGTGCCAGCAGCCCCACCGGGACACCCAACTATGGCTACACCTTC.

Notes on this clonotype: One base away lies a much larger clone, so this may be a sequencing read error. The chain carries TRBV6-1 and TRBJ1-6; D is undetermined. The CDR3 has 14 residues. Per the germline V gene, CDR1 is MNHNS and CDR2 is SASEGT. CDR3 bases: TGTGCCAGCAGACCGAGCTCCTATAATTCACCCCCCCACTTT. Translation: CASRPSSYNSPPHF.

As to this clonotype: This may come from a read error, since a much larger clone is one base off. The chain combines TRBV20-1 with TRBJ1-1; TRBD1 might be the D (6 bases). The CDR3 contains 14 residues. Germline-derived CDR1 and CDR2 are DFQATT and SNEGSKA (reference sequence). Trimming took off 3 bases at V and 0 bases at J, with 11 bases between the two ends. The CDR3 DNA is TGCAGTGCTAGTCAGGGGTTGGTGAACACTGAAGCTTTCTTT. Protein product: CSASQGLVNTEAFF.

There are many counts of this clonotype. The rearrangement links TRBV6-1 to TRBJ1-5, with D possibly TRBD1 on 5 matching bases. V was clipped by 5 bases and J by 2 bases, with 16 bases between them. Germline V gives CDR1 MNHNS, CDR2 SASEGT. The CDR3 loop spans 16 amino acids. CDR3 DNA: TGTGCCAGCAGTTCTCCAGGATGGGGACGCAATCAGCCCCAGCATTTT. It yields the protein CASSSPGWGRNQPQHF.

The genes are TRBV3-1 and TRBJ1-6, with 8 bases identical to TRBD1. V dropped 3 bases and J dropped 9; count of bases not matched to a gene: 10. Germline V gene data show CDR1 as LGHDT and CDR2 as YNNKEL (reference sequence). There are 16 residues in the CDR3. In DNA form, the CDR3 reads TGTGCCAGCAGCCAGAAGCTCGGGACAGGCACTTCACCCCTCCACTTT. Translation: CASSQKLGTGTSPLHF.

The chain carries TRBV12-3 or TRBV12-4 and TRBJ2-5; D is unresolved. The CDR3 totals 13 residues. Trimming shortened V by 3 bases and J by 4 bases, and 9 bases separated the two germline ends. The CDR3 nucleotides are TGTGCCAGCAGTTTTAGATCACGAGAGACCCAGTACTTC. This encodes CASSFRSRETQYF.

This clonotype was observed many times. J is TRBJ1-2 and V is TRBV6-1, with 9 bases that match TRBD1. V shed 5 bases, J shed 4 bases, and the junction held 8 bases outside the gene matches. CDR1 is MNHNS, CDR2 SASEGT, per germline. The CDR3 consists of 15 residues. CDR3 amino acids: CASSSTGTGSYGYTF. The CDR3, as DNA: TGTGCCAGCAGTTCCACCGGGACAGGGTCCTATGGCTACACCTTC.

This clonotype came up once. The chain recombines TRBV6-2 or TRBV6-3 with TRBJ2-1; 8 nucleotides match TRBD1. The junction had 17 bases not matched to a gene; V was cut back by 8 bases and J by 5 bases. Germline loops: CDR1 MNHEY, CDR2 SVGEGT. The CDR3 is 17 residues long. The DNA of the CDR3 is TGTGCCAGCGCGACACACCGACAGGGGACCCTCAACAATGAGCAGTTCTTC. Translating it yields CASATHRQGTLNNEQFF.

Comment on this clonotype: A clone one base away is much larger, so this may be a read error. The V and J genes are TRBV14 and TRBJ1-1; D ambiguous. The CDR3 spans 13 residues. Trimming stripped 3 bases from V and 5 bases from J, with 10 bases between. Germline CDR1 SGHDN, CDR2 FVKESK. CDR3 residues: CASSHKRATEAFF. The CDR3 DNA sequence: TGTGCCAGCAGCCACAAACGGGCGACTGAAGCTTTCTTT. The complete variable domain, with remaining parts taken from reference TRBV14 and TRBJ1-1, reads EAGVTQFPSHSVIEKGQTVTLRCDPISGHDNLYWYRRVMGKEIKFLLHFVKESKQDESGMPNNRFLAERTGGTYSTLKVQPAELEDSGVYFCASSHKRATEAFFGQGTRLTVV.

The chain combines TRBV3-1 with TRBJ2-7; TRBD1 agrees at 9 bases. The germline V gene has CDR1 LGHDT and CDR2 YNNKEL (reference sequence). V gave up 5 bases and J gave up 4 bases; unmatched junction bases: 0. CDR3 length: 12 amino acids. The CDR3 spells CASSDRGYEQYF. In DNA, the CDR3 is TGTGCCAGCAGCGACAGGGGGTACGAGCAGTACTTC.

This clonotype was detected only a few times. The J gene is TRBJ1-2, the V gene TRBV4-2; no reliable D call. The CDR3 has 13 amino acids. V gave up 0 bases and J gave up 4 bases, with 6 bases separating them. Germline values: CDR1 LGHNA, CDR2 YNFKEQ. The CDR3 protein is CASSQDWFYGYTF. DNA for the CDR3: TGTGCCAGCAGCCAAGATTGGTTCTATGGCTACACCTTC.

This clonotype was counted ten times or more. The chain couples TRBV6-2 or TRBV6-3 to TRBJ2-7; maybe TRBD1 (5 bases). CDR3 size: 15 residues. From germline, CDR1 is MNHEY and CDR2 SVGEGT. V lost 0 bases to trimming and J lost 5 bases, with 14 bases between them. The CDR3 DNA follows: TGTGCCAGCAGTTACTCCGTCGCAGGGAACCACGAGCAGTACTTC. This codes for CASSYSVAGNHEQYF.

As to this clonotype: This may stem from a read error, because a much larger clone lies one nucleotide away. Here the CDR3 omits its conserved ending phenylalanine or tryptophan, so a read error is the likely source. V is TRBV2 and J is TRBJ1-1, with TRBD1 identical over 10 bases. The CDR3 is 13 residues long. CDR1 is SNHLY and CDR2 is FYNNEI in the germline V gene. The V segment lost 10 bases and the J segment 4 bases; nucleotides outside the gene matches: 6. The CDR3 DNA reads TGTGCCACCAATTGGGACAGGGGCACTGAAGCTTTCTCT. It translates to CATNWDRGTEAFS.

This clonotype was detected many times. The genes are TRBV19 and TRBJ1-5; D is ambiguous. CDR3 size: 16 residues. Germline V gives CDR1 LNHDA, CDR2 SQIVND (reference sequence). Trimming pared 3 bases from V and 4 bases from J, leaving 16 bases between. The CDR3 sequence: CASSISASSVNQPQHF. DNA for the CDR3: TGTGCCAGTAGTATCTCCGCCTCCTCGGTGAATCAGCCCCAGCATTTT.

This clonotype was seen repeatedly, ten times or more. CDR3 protein: CSAYLGTYGYTF. DNA for the CDR3: TGCAGTGCTTACTTGGGAACCTATGGCTACACCTTC. The chain is built from TRBV20-1 and TRBJ1-2, with no clear D. V was cut by 5 bases and J by 4 bases, with 11 bases left in between. The CDR3 totals 12 residues. Germline-derived CDR1 and CDR2 are DFQATT and SNEGSKA (reference sequence).

This clonotype was seen a handful of times. CDR3 sequence reads: CASSLRGQGYEQYF. In DNA form, the CDR3 reads TGCGCCAGCAGCTTGCGGGGACAGGGCTACGAGCAGTACTTC. The genes are TRBV5-1 and TRBJ2-7; 9 bases agree with TRBD1. The CDR3 is 14 residues long. The V gene end was trimmed by 1 base and the J gene end by 3 bases; junction bases not matched to a gene: 2. Germline lookup yields CDR1 SGHRS and CDR2 YFSETQ.

This clonotype appeared many times. CDR3 DNA: TGTGCCAGCAGTTTACCCTCCCAAGGGATTGATGGCTACACCTTC. It is translated as CASSLPSQGIDGYTF. The chain recombines TRBV28 with TRBJ1-2, with unresolved D. Looked up from germline, CDR1 is MDHEN and CDR2 is SYDVKM. The CDR3 covers 15 residues. V was shortened by 2 bases and J by 6 bases, with 16 bases between the two germline ends.

This clonotype was observed many times. The V call is TRBV10-3, the J call TRBJ1-1; D unresolved. Germline values: CDR1 ENHRY, CDR2 SYGVKD. Trimming removed 6 bases at V and 5 bases at J, with 10 bases between. The CDR3 is 12 amino acids. The CDR3 DNA is TGTGCCATCAGGGTAAAGGAAACTGAAGCTTTCTTT. Amino acids: CAIRVKETEAFF.